Detailed here is one TCR beta chain. As yet, its antigen is unknown. Germline CDR1 MDHEN, CDR2 SYDVKM. Unmatched junction bases numbered 9, after V lost 5 bases and J lost 9 bases. The CDR3 consists of 15 residues. The data stem from a study of cytomegalovirus exposure and HLA in healthy donors. Broader study findings: In a later analysis, a missense DCLRE1C variant was linked to TCR beta V- and J-gene trimming. Associated with HLA alleles at 0.05 false discovery rate in a later analysis were over 15,000 TCR beta sequences.

PCR employed 60 Vbeta and 13 Jbeta primers. TCRdb's table, derived via immunoSEQ multiplex PCR, lists solely in-frame clones and lacks some. The specimen's table records 50,000 to 70,000 clones. The rearrangement links TRBV28 to TRBJ1-6; TRBD1 matches at 8 bases. The clonotype comes from a male donor in good health and CMV-seronegative. The sequenced sample was PBMCs. In DNA, the CDR3 is TGTGCCAGCAGTGCCCGGACAGGGTCTTCTTCACCCCTCCACTTT. Translating gives CASSARTGSSSPLHF.